The entry that follows covers one T cell receptor (beta chain) sequence. Its antigen is not known. This sample stems from a study of beta chain features in type 1 diabetes. General study points: The naive, central memory and Treg TCRB repertoires looked more alike in patients than they did in healthy donors. There was a moderate but significant shortening of TCRB CDR3s in all four CD4+ subsets of Type 1 diabetes patients. A possible short-template PCR bias applies equally to patients and controls.

The investigators reverse transcribed all of the isolated RNA, so they sequenced expressed TCRB transcripts. The method was immunoSEQ multiplex PCR; TCRdb's version includes in-frame clones alone and lacks a portion of them. The sample has 200,000 to 250,000 clones; 9.6% are singletons. CD45RO/CCR7/CD25/CD127/CD95/CD27 sorting isolated CD4+ naive, central memory, regulatory and stem cell-like memory cells. Germline-derived CDR1 and CDR2 are SGHRS and YFSETQ. Trimming stripped 4 bases from V and 0 bases from J, with 11 bases between. CDR3 length: 15 residues. V usage is TRBV5-1 and J usage is TRBJ2-1, with D possibly matching TRBD2 (5 bases). The sequencing sample was made of naive CD4+ T cells from blood. This sequence was found in a young woman in good health. The CDR3 is CASSGSGLSYNEQFF. In nucleotides, the CDR3 is TGCGCCAGCAGCGGCAGCGGCCTCTCCTACAATGAGCAGTTCTTC.